The present TCR beta chain was sequenced within a study of cytomegalovirus exposure and HLA in healthy donors. This clone appeared once. Use of 60 Vbeta and 13 Jbeta primers characterized the PCR. Profiling relied on immunoSEQ multiplex PCR, and the TCRdb table lists in-frame clones only, not all of them. This table has fewer than 180,000 clones, approximately 85% appearing once. The CDR3 is 13 amino acids. V dropped 4 bases and J dropped 8 bases, with 15 bases sitting between them. Germline CDR1 is SNHLY and CDR2 is FYNNEI. This clonotype originated in a man aged 45 to 65 in good health and CMV-seropositive. The rearrangement links TRBV2 to TRBJ2-7; D is possibly TRBD2 (5 bases). Sequenced: PBMCs. CDR3 amino acids: CASSGLAGYKQYF. The DNA for the CDR3 is TGTGCCAGCAGTGGCCTAGCCGGTTACAAGCAGTACTTC.